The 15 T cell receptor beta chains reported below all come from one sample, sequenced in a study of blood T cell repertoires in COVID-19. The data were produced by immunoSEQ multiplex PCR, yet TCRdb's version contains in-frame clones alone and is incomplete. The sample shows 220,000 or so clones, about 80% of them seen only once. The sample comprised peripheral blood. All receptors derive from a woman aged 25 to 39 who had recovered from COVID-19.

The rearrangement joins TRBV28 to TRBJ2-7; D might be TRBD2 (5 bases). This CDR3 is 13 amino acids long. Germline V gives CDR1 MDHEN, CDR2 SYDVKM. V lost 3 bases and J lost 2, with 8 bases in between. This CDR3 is CASSLPGTYEQYF. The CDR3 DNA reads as TGTGCCAGCAGTTTGCCCGGGACCTACGAGCAGTACTTC.

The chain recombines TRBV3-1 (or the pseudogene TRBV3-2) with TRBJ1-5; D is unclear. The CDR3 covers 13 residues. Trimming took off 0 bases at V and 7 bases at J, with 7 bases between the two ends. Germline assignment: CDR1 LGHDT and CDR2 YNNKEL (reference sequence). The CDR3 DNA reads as TGTGCCAGCAGCCAAGAGGAGCGGCAGCCCCAGCATTTT. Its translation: CASSQEERQPQHF.

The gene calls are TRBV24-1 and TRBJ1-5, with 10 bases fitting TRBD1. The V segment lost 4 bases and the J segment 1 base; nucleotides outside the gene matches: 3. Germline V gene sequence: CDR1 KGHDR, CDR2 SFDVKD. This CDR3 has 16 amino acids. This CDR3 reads CATSDTTGGSNQPQHF. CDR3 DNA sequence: TGTGCCACCAGTGACACGACAGGGGGCAGCAATCAGCCCCAGCATTTT.

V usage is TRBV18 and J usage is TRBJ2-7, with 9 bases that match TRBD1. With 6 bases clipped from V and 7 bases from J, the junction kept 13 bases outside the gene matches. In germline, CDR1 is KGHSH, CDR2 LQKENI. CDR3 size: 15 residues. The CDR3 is CASSPGQGHGWEQYF. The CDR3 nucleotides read TGTGCCAGCTCGCCGGGACAGGGCCACGGGTGGGAGCAGTACTTC.

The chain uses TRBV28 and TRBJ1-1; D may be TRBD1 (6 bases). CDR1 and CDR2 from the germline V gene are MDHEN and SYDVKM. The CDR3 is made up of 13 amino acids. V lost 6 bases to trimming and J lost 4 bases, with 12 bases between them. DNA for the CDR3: TGTGCCAGCAGACTACAGGGTGGCACTGAAGCTTTCTTT. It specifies CASRLQGGTEAFF. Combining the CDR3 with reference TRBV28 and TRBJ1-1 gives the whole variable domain DVKVTQSSRYLVKRTGEKVFLECVQDMDHENMFWYRQDPGLGLRLIYFSYDVKMKEKGDIPEGYSVSREKKERFSLILESASTNQTSMYLCASRLQGGTEAFFGQGTRLTVV.

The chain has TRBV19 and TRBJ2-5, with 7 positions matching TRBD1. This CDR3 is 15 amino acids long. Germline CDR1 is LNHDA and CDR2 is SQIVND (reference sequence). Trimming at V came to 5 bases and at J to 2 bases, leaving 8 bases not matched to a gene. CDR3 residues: CASSAVGGLQETQYF. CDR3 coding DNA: TGTGCCAGTAGTGCCGTAGGGGGCCTACAAGAGACCCAGTACTTC.

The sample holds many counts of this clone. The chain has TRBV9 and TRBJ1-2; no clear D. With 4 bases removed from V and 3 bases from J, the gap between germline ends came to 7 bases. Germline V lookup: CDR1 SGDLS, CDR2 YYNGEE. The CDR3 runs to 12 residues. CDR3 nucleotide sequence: TGTGCCAGCAGCCCCCGGGACTATGGCTACACCTTC. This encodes CASSPRDYGYTF.

The CDR3 is CASSLGTFYNEQFF. The CDR3 nucleotides are TGTGCCAGCAGTTTGGGGACTTTTTACAATGAGCAGTTCTTC. The chain joins TRBV28 to TRBJ2-1, with a weak D call TRBD2 (6 bases). The ends were cut back, 3 bases at V and 4 bases at J, with 10 bases in the middle. CDR3 length equals 14 residues. The germline V gene has CDR1 MDHEN and CDR2 SYDVKM.

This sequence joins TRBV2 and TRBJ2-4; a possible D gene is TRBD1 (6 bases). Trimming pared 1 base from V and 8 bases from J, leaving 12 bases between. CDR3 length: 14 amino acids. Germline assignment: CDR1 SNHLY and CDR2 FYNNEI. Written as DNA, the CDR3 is TGTGCCAGCAGTGAAGGAACAGGGTGGGACATTCAGTACTTC. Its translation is CASSEGTGWDIQYF.

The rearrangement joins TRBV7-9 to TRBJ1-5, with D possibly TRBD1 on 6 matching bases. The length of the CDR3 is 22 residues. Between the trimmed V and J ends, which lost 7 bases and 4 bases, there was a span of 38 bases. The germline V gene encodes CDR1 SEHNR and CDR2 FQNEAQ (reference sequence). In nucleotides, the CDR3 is TGTGCCAGCACCCCTCCTCTTTGTCTCGCCCGCCGCCACAGGGTGGGGAATCAGCCCCAGCATTTT. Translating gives CASTPPLCLARRHRVGNQPQHF.

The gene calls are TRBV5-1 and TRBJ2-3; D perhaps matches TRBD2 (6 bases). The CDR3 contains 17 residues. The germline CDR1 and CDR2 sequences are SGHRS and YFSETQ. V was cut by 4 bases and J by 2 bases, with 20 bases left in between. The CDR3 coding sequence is TGCGCCAGCAGCCTACGCCGGGAGTCATTACACACAGATACGCAGTATTTT. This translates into CASSLRRESLHTDTQYF.

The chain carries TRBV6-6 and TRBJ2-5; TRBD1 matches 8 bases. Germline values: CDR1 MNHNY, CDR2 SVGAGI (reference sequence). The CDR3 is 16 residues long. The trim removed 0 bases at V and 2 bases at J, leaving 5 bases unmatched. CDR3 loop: CASSYSGQDLQETQYF. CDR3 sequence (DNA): TGTGCCAGCAGTTACTCGGGACAGGACCTTCAAGAGACCCAGTACTTC.

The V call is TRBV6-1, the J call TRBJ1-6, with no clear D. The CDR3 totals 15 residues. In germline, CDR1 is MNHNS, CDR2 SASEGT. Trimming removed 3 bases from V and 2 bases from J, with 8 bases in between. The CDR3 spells CASSDSIAYNSPLHF. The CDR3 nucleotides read TGTGCCAGCAGTGATTCTATAGCCTATAATTCACCCCTCCACTTT.

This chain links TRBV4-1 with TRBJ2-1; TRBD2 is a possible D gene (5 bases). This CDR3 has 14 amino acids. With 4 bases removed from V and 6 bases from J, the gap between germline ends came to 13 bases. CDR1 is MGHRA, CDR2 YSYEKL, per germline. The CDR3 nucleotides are TGCGCCAGCAGCCGTCCACCCAGCGGCAATGAGCAGTTCTTC. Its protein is CASSRPPSGNEQFF.

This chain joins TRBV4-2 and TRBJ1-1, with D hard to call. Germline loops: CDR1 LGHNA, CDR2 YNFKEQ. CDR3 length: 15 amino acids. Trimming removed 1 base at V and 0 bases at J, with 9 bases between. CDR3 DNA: TGTGCCAGCAGCCAAGTTCCGGGGTTGAACACTGAAGCTTTCTTT. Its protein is CASSQVPGLNTEAFF.